A single sample is the source of the 24 T cell receptor beta chains below, sequenced in a study of blood T cell repertoires in COVID-19. TCRdb keeps only in-frame clones here, not all; method: immunoSEQ multiplex PCR. Of about 10,000 clones in the sample, more than 85% are singletons; the top ten hold approximately 4%. The specimen sequenced was peripheral blood. The origin of the receptors is a woman between 45 and 60 years old with active COVID-19.

The J gene is TRBJ2-5, the V gene TRBV11-2; 13 bases fit TRBD2. The germline CDR1 and CDR2 sequences are SGHAT and FQNNGV. The CDR3 totals 23 residues. J lost 1 base, V lost 6 bases, and 26 bases had no gene match. The CDR3 here is CASSQYGLAGELLQSPSQETQYF. The CDR3, as DNA: TGTGCCAGCAGTCAGTACGGACTAGCGGGAGAGCTCCTCCAAAGCCCAAGCCAAGAGACCCAGTACTTC. Complete variable domain (other parts from reference TRBV11-2 and TRBJ2-5): EAGVAQSPRYKIIEKRQSVAFWCNPISGHATLYWYQQILGQGPKLLIQFQNNGVVDDSQLPKDRFSAERLKGVDSTLKIQPAKLEDSAVYLCASSQYGLAGELLQSPSQETQYFGPGTRLLVL.

The chain carries TRBV9 and TRBJ2-5; 8 positions agree with TRBD2. The junction had 14 bases not matched to a gene; V was cut back by 3 bases and J by 1 base. This CDR3 comprises 18 residues. The germline V gene encodes CDR1 SGDLS and CDR2 YYNGEE. The CDR3 loop is CASSAGNRGGRPQETQYF. The CDR3 region has the DNA TGTGCCAGCAGCGCAGGGAATCGGGGCGGGAGGCCCCAAGAGACCCAGTACTTC. The whole variable domain, filled in from reference TRBV9 and TRBJ2-5, reads DSGVTQTPKHLITATGQRVTLRCSPRSGDLSVYWYQQSLDQGLQFLIQYYNGEERAKGNILERFSAQQFPDLHSELNLSSLELGDSALYFCASSAGNRGGRPQETQYFGPGTRLLVL.

The V call is TRBV6-6, the J call TRBJ1-5, with TRBD1 matching 7 bases. The CDR3 spans 16 residues. Germline V CDR1 and CDR2: MNHNY, SVGAGI (reference sequence). The V and J ends lost 6 bases and 0 bases, in that order; junction bases with no gene match: 8. The chain's CDR3 is CASSWGQTYSNQPQHF. The CDR3, as DNA: TGTGCCAGCAGCTGGGGACAGACCTATAGCAATCAGCCCCAGCATTTT.

This sequence joins TRBV27 and TRBJ1-2, with 11 bases lining up with TRBD1. The CDR3 spans 17 residues. Germline V lookup: CDR1 MNHEY, CDR2 SMNVEV (reference sequence). Trimming took 5 bases from V and 4 from J; bases not matched to a gene: 12. The CDR3 coding sequence is TGTGCCAGCAGTCACCCCCGGGACAGGGGGGCTCGCTATGGCTACACCTTC. This translates into CASSHPRDRGARYGYTF.

V is TRBV6-5 and J is TRBJ2-7; tentative D call: TRBD2 (5 bases). V lost 4 bases, J lost 6 bases, and 10 bases lay in between. Per the germline V gene, CDR1 is MNHEY and CDR2 is SVGAGI. The CDR3 length is 12 residues. The CDR3 region has the DNA TGTGCCAGCAGTTCCGGGGATCCCGAGCAGTACTTC. Translation: CASSSGDPEQYF.

The V call is TRBV4-1, the J call TRBJ1-2; 9 bases fit TRBD1. Looked up from germline, CDR1 is MGHRA and CDR2 is YSYEKL. The CDR3 totals 16 residues. With V trimmed by 0 bases and J by 4 bases, 6 bases remained unmatched. CDR3 sequence reads: CASSQEVADRGYGYTF. The CDR3 DNA is TGCGCCAGCAGCCAAGAAGTAGCGGACAGGGGCTATGGCTACACCTTC.

The rearrangement joins TRBV5-4 to TRBJ2-3; 8 bases are shared with TRBD1. The V and J ends lost 6 bases and 2 bases, in that order; junction bases with no gene match: 5. Germline V gene lookup returns CDR1 SGHNT and CDR2 YYREEE (reference sequence). The CDR3 spans 14 residues. The CDR3 region is CASIDRGHTDTQYF. CDR3 DNA sequence: TGTGCCAGCATTGACAGGGGTCACACAGATACGCAGTATTTT.

Here the CDR3 reads CASRQATNEKLFF. The CDR3, as DNA: TGTGCCAGCCGACAGGCGACTAATGAAAAACTGTTTTTT. The chain uses TRBV19 and TRBJ1-4; D possibly corresponds to TRBD1 (6 bases). Germline lookup yields CDR1 LNHDA and CDR2 SQIVND (reference sequence). V shed 9 bases and J shed 2 bases, with 10 bases lying between them. The CDR3 extends over 13 amino acids.

This chain joins TRBV27 and TRBJ1-1; weak D call: TRBD1 (5 bases). CDR1 and CDR2 from the germline V gene are MNHEY and SMNVEV (reference sequence). Trimming removed 4 bases at V and 3 bases at J, with 9 bases between. This CDR3 is 13 amino acids long. This CDR3 reads CASSWLGDTEAFF. The CDR3 DNA reads TGTGCCAGCAGTTGGTTAGGGGACACTGAAGCTTTCTTT.

The chain is built from TRBV19 and TRBJ2-1; D is unclear. V gave up 4 bases and J gave up 4 bases, with 5 bases separating them. Germline V gene data show CDR1 as LNHDA and CDR2 as SQIVND (reference sequence). There are 12 residues in the CDR3. The CDR3 loop is CASSTRYNEQFF. Here the CDR3 DNA reads TGTGCCAGTAGTACTAGGTACAATGAGCAGTTCTTC.

The chain combines TRBV7-3 with TRBJ2-7, with 8 bases that match TRBD1. Germline V CDR1 and CDR2: SGHTA, FQGTGA. Unmatched junction bases numbered 5, after V lost 2 bases and J lost 5 bases. The CDR3 sequence is 14 residues long. The CDR3 loop is CASSLGQGADEQYF. The CDR3 bases are TGTGCCAGCAGCTTAGGGCAGGGGGCCGACGAGCAGTACTTC.

The CDR3 is CASSQAFNTEAFF. In nucleotides, the CDR3 is TGTGCCAGCAGCCAGGCCTTCAACACTGAAGCTTTCTTT. This chain links TRBV3-1 (or the pseudogene TRBV3-2) with TRBJ1-1; no definite D call. CDR1 and CDR2 (germline): LGHDT, YNNKEL (reference sequence). With 3 bases removed from V and 2 bases from J, the gap between germline ends came to 7 bases. This CDR3 is 13 amino acids long.

This clone was found once. The V call is TRBV2, the J call TRBJ1-1; D unclear. CDR1 is SNHLY, CDR2 FYNNEI, per germline. The CDR3 extends over 15 amino acids. The V and J ends lost 1 base and 3 bases respectively, with 12 bases between them. This CDR3 is CASSEGRGVDTEAFF. CDR3 sequence (DNA): TGTGCCAGCAGTGAAGGTCGCGGGGTAGACACTGAAGCTTTCTTT.

J is TRBJ1-1 and V is TRBV28; TRBD1 matches at 7 bases. The germline V gene encodes CDR1 MDHEN and CDR2 SYDVKM. The CDR3 has 15 residues. Losses at the gene ends were 6 bases for V and 1 base for J; bases not matched to a gene: 8. The CDR3 nucleotides read TGTGCCAGCAGGGAGAACAGGGGATGGAACACTGAAGCTTTCTTT. Translation gives CASRENRGWNTEAFF.

The rearrangement links TRBV5-1 to TRBJ1-6; TRBD1 might be the D (5 bases). Germline CDR1 reads SGHRS; CDR2 reads YFSETQ. This CDR3 contains 14 residues. Trimming removed 5 bases from V and 6 bases from J, with 12 bases in between. Written as DNA, the CDR3 is TGCGCCAGCAGGCGGGGACTGGCTAATTCACCCCTCCACTTT. This sequence encodes CASRRGLANSPLHF.

This clone has only a few counts. The V and J genes are TRBV25-1 and TRBJ1-1; TRBD1 matches at 10 bases. V was clipped by 6 bases and J by 0 bases; unmatched bases: 4. CDR3 length: 15 amino acids. The V gene's germline CDR1 is MGHDK and CDR2 SYGVNS. The CDR3 DNA reads TGTGCCAGCAGGGGGACAGGGGTGCTGAACACTGAAGCTTTCTTT. Encoded protein: CASRGTGVLNTEAFF.

The chain links TRBV6-8 to TRBJ2-1; no definite D call. This CDR3 has 16 residues. CDR1 and CDR2 (germline): MNHGY, SAAAGT. The V and J ends lost 2 bases and 0 bases respectively, with 11 bases between them. For the CDR3, the DNA is TGTGCCAGCAGTTACCCTGGGCAGAACTCCTACAATGAGCAGTTCTTC. Translating gives CASSYPGQNSYNEQFF.

The V call is TRBV6-1, the J call TRBJ1-6; 7 nucleotides agree with TRBD1. The V and J ends lost 3 bases and 10 bases, in that order; junction bases with no gene match: 9. Per the germline V gene, CDR1 is MNHNS and CDR2 is SASEGT. The CDR3 has 15 amino acids. CDR3 DNA sequence: TGTGCCAGCAGTGAGTCAGGGGGGTTGCACTCACCCCTCCACTTT. Translating gives CASSESGGLHSPLHF.

The chain is built from TRBV2 and TRBJ2-7, with D possibly being TRBD2 (7 bases). Germline loops: CDR1 SNHLY, CDR2 FYNNEI. V gave up 10 bases and J gave up 4 bases, with 20 bases separating them. The CDR3 consists of 14 residues. In DNA, the CDR3 is TGTGCCACAGGGGAGGGGGAGGGCCGGTACGAGCAGTACTTC. Its translation: CATGEGEGRYEQYF.

The gene calls are TRBV6-6 and TRBJ2-7; TRBD2 is a possible D gene (5 bases). The CDR3 is made up of 12 amino acids. CDR1 and CDR2 (germline): MNHNY, SVGAGI (reference sequence). V lost 4 bases, J lost 7 bases, and 11 bases lay in between. CDR3 protein: CASSFQAVEQYF. For the CDR3, the DNA is TGTGCCAGCAGTTTCCAAGCGGTAGAGCAGTACTTC.

This sequence joins TRBV11-2 and TRBJ2-7; tentatively, D is TRBD2 (6 bases). Germline loops: CDR1 SGHAT, CDR2 FQNNGV. This CDR3 has 14 amino acids. V was shortened by 5 bases and J by 1 base, with 12 bases between the two germline ends. This CDR3 reads CASSHFGGSYEQYF. CDR3 DNA sequence: TGTGCCAGCAGCCATTTCGGGGGTTCCTACGAGCAGTACTTC.

The V call is TRBV2, the J call TRBJ1-1, with D uncertain. The ends were cut back, 1 base at V and 5 bases at J, with 11 bases in the middle. The germline V gene has CDR1 SNHLY and CDR2 FYNNEI. The CDR3 has 14 residues. Here the CDR3 DNA reads TGTGCCAGCAGTGAAGGTCGACTGAGAACTGAAGCTTTCTTT. As protein: CASSEGRLRTEAFF.

This clone has only one observation. The V call is TRBV19, the J call TRBJ2-1; 8 nucleotides match TRBD1. The CDR3 covers 13 residues. Trimming at V came to 6 bases and at J to 3 bases, leaving 1 base not matched to a gene. Germline values: CDR1 LNHDA, CDR2 SQIVND (reference sequence). In nucleotides, the CDR3 is TGTGCCAGTAGAGACAGGGGCTACAATGAGCAGTTCTTC. It encodes CASRDRGYNEQFF.

The chain couples TRBV28 to TRBJ2-5; D may be TRBD2 (6 bases). The V gene's germline CDR1 is MDHEN and CDR2 SYDVKM. V was cut by 7 bases and J by 7 bases, with 22 bases left in between. The CDR3 is made up of 15 amino acids. CDR3 amino acids: CASTVGGRSEGTQYF. The CDR3 region has the DNA TGTGCCAGCACCGTTGGAGGTCGCTCGGAGGGGACCCAGTACTTC. The whole variable domain, remainder taken from reference TRBV28 and TRBJ2-5, is DVKVTQSSRYLVKRTGEKVFLECVQDMDHENMFWYRQDPGLGLRLIYFSYDVKMKEKGDIPEGYSVSREKKERFSLILESASTNQTSMYLCASTVGGRSEGTQYFGPGTRLLVL.